The present entry profiles one T cell receptor beta chain with its context. Its antigen is still unknown. The data belong to a study of cytomegalovirus exposure and HLA in healthy donors. Clones were sequenced by immunoSEQ multiplex PCR, and TCRdb holds only the in-frame ones, with some missing. The profile shows approximately 80,000 clones, 90% to 95% of them singletons. V lost 3 bases, J lost 6 bases, and 9 bases lay in between. The CDR3 spans 13 residues. The V gene's germline CDR1 is MDHEN and CDR2 SYDVKM. Separate from the 666-subject first cohort, the 120-subject validation cohort was the one that the donors belonged to. Overall study results and limits: Researchers reported that a few CMV-associated chains were confirmed in vitro as CMV antigen-specific. The study put 150 to 200 TCR beta chains on its list as cytomegalovirus-associated.

The chain links TRBV28 to TRBJ1-5; D gene uncertain. This clonotype originated in a woman in her twenties or thirties in good health and CMV-seronegative. Material for sequencing was PBMCs. The CDR3 DNA follows: TGTGCCAGCAGTTTCAGGATTGCTCAGCCCCAGCATTTT. Translation: CASSFRIAQPQHF.